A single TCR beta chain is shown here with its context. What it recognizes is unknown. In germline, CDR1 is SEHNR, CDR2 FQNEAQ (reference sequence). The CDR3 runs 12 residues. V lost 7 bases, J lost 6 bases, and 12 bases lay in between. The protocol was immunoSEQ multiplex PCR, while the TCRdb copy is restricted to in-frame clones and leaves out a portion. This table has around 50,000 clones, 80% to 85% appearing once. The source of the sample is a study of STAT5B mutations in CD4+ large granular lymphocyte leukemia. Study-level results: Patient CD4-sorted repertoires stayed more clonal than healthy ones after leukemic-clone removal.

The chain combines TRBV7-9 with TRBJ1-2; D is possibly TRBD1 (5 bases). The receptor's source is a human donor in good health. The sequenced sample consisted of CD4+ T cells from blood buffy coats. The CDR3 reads CASNSGADGYTF. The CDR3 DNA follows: TGTGCCAGCAATTCCGGGGCAGATGGCTACACCTTC.